This note documents a single T cell receptor beta chain sequence. What it binds is unknown. Here immunoSEQ multiplex PCR was the method, and the copy in TCRdb shows in-frame clones only, minus some. The repertoire holds more than 300,000 clones, with roughly 86% as singletons. This sample is part of a study of Ad26.COV2.S vaccination and SARS-CoV-2 variants. Turning to the study itself: Doses of Ad26.COV2.S were injected into muscle once or twice, 56 days apart.

Germline CDR1 reads SGHRS; CDR2 reads YFSETQ. V was cut by 4 bases and J by 3 bases, with 12 bases left in between. The CDR3 has 14 amino acids. Whole-study results and caveats: Vaccinees and placebo recipients showed similar non-spike TCR breadth.

Treatment meaning: about 20 received Ad26.COV2.S at low or high dose, single or two shots; about five received placebo; per-sample allocation not given. After the first vaccine or placebo injection, samples were drawn on day 63. Based in Boston, the donor was an adult of 18-55 years. This receptor was identified in a person aged 18 to 65 who received the Ad26.COV2.S COVID-19 vaccine or a placebo. Sequencing used peripheral blood, obtained in a trial of Ad26.COV2.S vaccine versus placebo. This chain uses TRBV5-1 with TRBJ2-3; the D gene is possibly TRBD1 (6 bases). The CDR3 DNA is TGCGCCAGCAGCCCCAGGACAGTAACAGATACGCAGTATTTT. Its protein is CASSPRTVTDTQYF. The variable domain in full, with the rest retrieved from reference TRBV5-1 and TRBJ2-3, is KAGVTQTPRYLIKTRGQQVTLSCSPISGHRSVSWYQQTPGQGLQFLFEYFSETQRNKGNFPGRFSGRQFSNSRSEMNVSTLELGDSALYLCASSPRTVTDTQYFGPGTRLTVL.